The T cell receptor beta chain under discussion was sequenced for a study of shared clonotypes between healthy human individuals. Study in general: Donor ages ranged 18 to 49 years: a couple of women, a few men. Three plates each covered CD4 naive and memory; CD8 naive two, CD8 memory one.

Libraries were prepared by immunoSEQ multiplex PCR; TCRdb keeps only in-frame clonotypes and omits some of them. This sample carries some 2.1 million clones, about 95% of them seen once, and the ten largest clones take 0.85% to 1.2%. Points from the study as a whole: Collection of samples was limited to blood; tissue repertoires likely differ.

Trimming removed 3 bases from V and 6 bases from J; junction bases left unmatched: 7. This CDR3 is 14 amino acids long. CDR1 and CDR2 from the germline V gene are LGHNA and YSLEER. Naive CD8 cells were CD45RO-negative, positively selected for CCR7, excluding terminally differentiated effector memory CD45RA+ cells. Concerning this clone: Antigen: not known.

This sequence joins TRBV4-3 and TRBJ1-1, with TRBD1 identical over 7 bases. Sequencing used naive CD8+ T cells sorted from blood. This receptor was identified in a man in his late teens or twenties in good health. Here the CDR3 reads CASSQDTGVAEAFF. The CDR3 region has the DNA TGCGCCAGCAGCCAGGATACAGGGGTCGCTGAAGCTTTCTTT.